The entry below describes one TCR beta chain. Its cognate antigen is unknown. The naive CD8 population came from CD45RO-negative cells selected for CCR7, without terminally differentiated effector memory CD45RA+ cells. The sample is drawn from a study of shared clonotypes between healthy human individuals. Study-level results: Represented genetic and exposure-history diversity was restricted by having few donors.

CDR1 SEHNR and CDR2 FQNEAQ come from the germline V gene (reference sequence). The CDR3 is 13 amino acids. Trimming shortened V by 5 bases and J by 2 bases, and 10 bases separated the two germline ends. The assay used deep level. In the authors' workflow: ImmunoSEQ only sent back junction sequences with no quality scores, so filtering was done differently. This table comes from immunoSEQ multiplex PCR, and its TCRdb copy is limited to in-frame clones, with some not included. The V and J calls and the clone size are those of that table, but D and trimming were determined from the DNA. The table lists about 1,800,000 clones, about 94% of them singletons.

Material: naive CD8+ T cells sorted from blood. This receptor was identified in a man aged 18 to 35 in good health. The chain combines TRBV7-9 with TRBJ2-7, with TRBD1 as a possible D gene (6 bases). CDR3 region: CASSNGQTYEQYF. DNA for the CDR3: TGTGCCAGCAGCAACGGACAGACCTACGAGCAGTACTTC.